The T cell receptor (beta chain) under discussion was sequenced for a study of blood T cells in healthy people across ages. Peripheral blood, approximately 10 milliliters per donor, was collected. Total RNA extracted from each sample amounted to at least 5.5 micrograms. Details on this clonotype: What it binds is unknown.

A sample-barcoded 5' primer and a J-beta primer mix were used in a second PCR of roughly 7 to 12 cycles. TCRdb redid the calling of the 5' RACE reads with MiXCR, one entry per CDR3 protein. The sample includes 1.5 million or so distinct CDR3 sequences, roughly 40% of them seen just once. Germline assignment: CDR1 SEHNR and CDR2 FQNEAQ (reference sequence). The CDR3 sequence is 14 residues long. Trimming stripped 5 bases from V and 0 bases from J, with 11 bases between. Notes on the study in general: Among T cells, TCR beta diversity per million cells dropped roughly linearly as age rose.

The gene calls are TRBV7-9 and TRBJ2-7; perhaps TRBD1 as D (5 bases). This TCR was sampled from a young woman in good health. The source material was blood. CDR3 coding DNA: TGTGCCAGCAGCCCAAACAGGAACTCCTACGAGCAGTACTTC. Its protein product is CASSPNRNSYEQYF.